Here is one T cell receptor (beta chain) with its context. How the authors handled the data: How many nucleated cells were present was estimated from reference gene primer amplification. Sequenced by immunoSEQ multiplex PCR; TCRdb stores in-frame clones only, minus some. The V and J calls and clone size are taken from that table; D and trimming were inferred from the DNA. The table lists around 180,000 clones, around 74% of them singletons, with 3% in the top ten. The data are from a study of blood T cell repertoires in COVID-19. Whole-study context: Samples taken during acute and convalescent COVID-19 were collected in the United States, Italy and Spain. T cells, B-cell-depleted T cells, or PBMCs supplied cDNA or gDNA.

Trimming cost V 4 bases and J 5 bases, with 6 bases left between them. Germline assignment: CDR1 LGHDT and CDR2 YNNKEL (reference sequence). The CDR3 has 12 amino acids. This rearrangement joins TRBV3-1 (or the pseudogene TRBV3-2) to TRBJ1-5, with no clear D. Sequenced: peripheral blood. The sequence came from a woman aged 80 or over with acute or convalescent COVID-19. The CDR3 sequence is CASSRGDQPQHF. The CDR3 DNA is TGTGCCAGCAGCCGCGGGGATCAGCCCCAGCATTTT.